This T cell receptor (beta chain) was recorded in a study of a mutant IDH1 vaccine in newly diagnosed glioma. Study context: Vaccines were begun 4-6 weeks after radiotherapy alone, or with temozolomide cycles. Visits V12 and V13 fell at weeks 35 and 47, respectively.

Only in-frame clones appear in the TCRdb table, and some are missing; sequencing was by immunoSEQ multiplex PCR. The data hold 40,000 to 55,000 clones, with about three quarters observed a single time. Study outcomes and limitations: Of the patients, 80% to 95% had vaccine-induced immune responses.

Described time point: week 35, safety follow-up. Vaccinated patients received 300 ug of mutant IDH1 20-mer peptide per dose, with topical imiquimod. About this clone: Its target is unknown.

This CDR3 comprises 17 residues. The germline V gene encodes CDR1 SGHRS and CDR2 YFSETQ. Trimming shortened V by 0 bases and J by 0 bases, and 15 bases separated the two germline ends. The chain joins TRBV5-1 to TRBJ1-1; D is ambiguous. The input for sequencing was PBMCs, taken from a glioma patient whose treatment included an IDH1 peptide vaccine. The sequence came from a man aged 40-50 years with glioma. For the CDR3, the DNA is TGCGCCAGCAGCTTGGTTTGGGGTACAGACATGAACACTGAAGCTTTCTTT. It is translated as CASSLVWGTDMNTEAFF.